This passage covers 17 T cell receptor beta chains from one sample sequenced in a study of T cells in Graves' hyperthyroidism and ophthalmopathy. Researchers amplified the TCR beta CDR3 regions from RNA transcripts. The TCR CDR3 first-round RT-PCR relied on the HTBI primer set. Via MiXCR, TCRdb re-called the multiplex PCR reads, giving one row per CDR3 protein. The repertoire consists of a few hundred thousand distinct CDR3 sequences, with 15% to 18% occurring once and the leading ten covering under 8%. Sequenced material: blood. These receptors all come from a woman aged 25 to 45 with Graves' hyperthyroidism.

This clonotype was observed at least ten times. This sequence joins TRBV30 and TRBJ1-1; D not resolved. Trimming left V 1 base short and J 8 bases short, with 17 bases between. The CDR3 runs 14 residues. Germline values: CDR1 GTSNPN, CDR2 SVGIG (reference sequence). The CDR3 coding sequence is TGTGCCTGGAGTGCCTATCGACGTAGGGAAGAAGCTTTCTTT. Its protein is CAWSAYRRREEAFF.

With regard to this clonotype: This may arise from a read error, as a much more abundant clone is one base away. The rearrangement joins TRBV27 to TRBJ1-2; D not resolved. The CDR3 extends over 15 amino acids. The V end was cut by 5 bases, the J end by 6 bases, with 19 bases between. Germline lookup yields CDR1 MNHEY and CDR2 SMNVEV (reference sequence). This chain's CDR3 is CASSDPAYAGDGYTF. The CDR3 DNA reads TGTGCCAGCAGTGACCCCGCGTACGCCGGGGATGGCTACACCTTC.

The chain carries TRBV7-9 and TRBJ2-1; TRBD2 might be the D (6 bases). The CDR3 runs 17 residues. Trimming pared 3 bases from V and 8 bases from J, leaving 23 bases between. Germline lookup yields CDR1 SEHNR and CDR2 FQNEAQ (reference sequence). CDR3 bases: TGTGCCAGCAGCTTTCCCCCCCACGGGAGTTTTCGCGATGAGCAGTTCTTC. Translation: CASSFPPHGSFRDEQFF.

At least ten counts were recorded for this clonotype. The chain joins TRBV18 to TRBJ2-7; weak D call: TRBD1 (6 bases). The CDR3 is 14 residues long. CDR1 and CDR2 from the germline V gene are KGHSH and LQKENI. Trimming left V 0 bases short and J 2 bases short, with 8 bases between. Here the CDR3 DNA reads TGTGCCAGCTCACCACCCCAGGGGACCTACGAGCAGTACTTC. As protein: CASSPPQGTYEQYF.

The V gene is TRBV27, the J gene TRBJ2-3; 10 bases are shared with TRBD2. This CDR3 contains 15 residues. Germline lookup yields CDR1 MNHEY and CDR2 SMNVEV (reference sequence). Trimming at V came to 6 bases and at J to 2 bases, leaving 5 bases not matched to a gene. The CDR3 loop reads CASRLLAGNTDTQYF. The CDR3 nucleotides are TGTGCCAGCAGATTACTAGCGGGAAACACAGATACGCAGTATTTT.

The chain links TRBV20-1 to TRBJ2-4, with D hard to call. Germline V gene sequence: CDR1 DFQATT, CDR2 SNEGSKA (reference sequence). This CDR3 comprises 13 residues. In DNA, the CDR3 is TGCAGCCTAATGGTGGAAGTCAAAAACATTCAGTACTTC. It is translated as CSLMVEVKNIQYF.

This clonotype appeared many times. The genes are TRBV11-3 and TRBJ2-1, with 8 bases matching TRBD2. CDR3 length: 17 amino acids. With V trimmed by 1 base and J by 4 bases, 9 bases remained unmatched. Germline CDR1 and CDR2: SGHNT and YENEEA. This CDR3 reads CASSLGTGGPVYNEQFF. The CDR3 coding sequence is TGTGCCAGCAGCTTAGGAACGGGAGGGCCGGTGTACAATGAGCAGTTCTTC.

This clonotype has a handful of counts. The V call is TRBV28, the J call TRBJ1-2; D is ambiguous. Between the trimmed V and J ends, which lost 6 bases and 7 bases, there was a span of 15 bases. This CDR3 comprises 13 residues. CDR1 is MDHEN, CDR2 SYDVKM, per germline. CDR3 nucleotide sequence: TGTGCCAGCAGCCTTAACACGGCGGGTGGCTACACCTTC. It translates to CASSLNTAGGYTF.

Only a few counts were recorded for this clonotype. The V and J genes are TRBV19 and TRBJ2-1; 10 bases align to TRBD2. The CDR3 has 17 amino acids. V gave up 4 bases and J gave up 8 bases; unmatched junction bases: 14. Germline V CDR1 and CDR2: LNHDA, SQIVND (reference sequence). The CDR3 reads CASSRLAGARIIDEQFF. The CDR3 DNA sequence: TGTGCCAGTAGTAGGCTAGCGGGAGCTCGCATCATAGATGAGCAGTTCTTC.

CDR3 nucleotides: TGTGCCAGCAGCGGCCGGGAGACCTACGAGCAGTACTTC. This gives the protein CASSGRETYEQYF. The genes are TRBV9 and TRBJ2-7, with TRBD2 as a possible D gene (6 bases). The CDR3 length is 13 residues. Germline-derived CDR1 and CDR2 are SGDLS and YYNGEE. The V end lost 3 bases, the J end lost 2 bases, and 9 bases lay between the germline ends.

There are many counts of this clonotype. The chain uses TRBV12-3 or TRBV12-4 and TRBJ1-1; maybe TRBD1 (6 bases). The CDR3 covers 15 residues. The ends were cut back, 6 bases at V and 2 bases at J, with 16 bases in the middle. The CDR3 nucleotides are TGTGCCAGCAGCACTTGGGGGGGGGCCAACACTGAAGCTTTCTTT. Encoded protein: CASSTWGGANTEAFF.

This chain links TRBV18 with TRBJ2-1; 15 nucleotides agree with TRBD2. Germline V gives CDR1 KGHSH, CDR2 LQKENI. CDR3 size: 19 residues. J lost 8 bases, V lost 1 base, and 12 bases had no gene match. The CDR3 coding sequence is TGTGCCAGCTCACCACTTACCAGGACGGGACTAGCGGGAGGCCATGAGCAGTTCTTC. It encodes CASSPLTRTGLAGGHEQFF.

The chain carries TRBV5-1 and TRBJ2-3; 12 bases align to TRBD2. CDR3 length: 15 residues. CDR1 and CDR2 from the germline V gene are SGHRS and YFSETQ. The V segment lost 5 bases and the J segment 4 bases; nucleotides outside the gene matches: 5. The CDR3 nucleotides read TGCGCCAGCAGAACTAGCGGGAGGTCCCCAGATACGCAGTATTTT. Translating it yields CASRTSGRSPDTQYF.

This clonotype was picked up many times. The V and J genes are TRBV20-1 and TRBJ1-3; 9 positions match TRBD1. This CDR3 has 13 amino acids. The germline V gene encodes CDR1 DFQATT and CDR2 SNEGSKA (reference sequence). The junction had 3 bases not matched to a gene; V was cut back by 5 bases and J by 4 bases. CDR3 region: CSARGTGGNTIYF. The CDR3 DNA reads as TGCAGTGCTCGAGGGACAGGGGGAAACACCATATATTTT.

This clonotype showed up many times. The V and J genes are TRBV5-1 and TRBJ2-3; D is undetermined. In germline, CDR1 is SGHRS, CDR2 YFSETQ. Trimming took 4 bases from V and 3 from J, leaving 18 bases between them. The CDR3 spans 16 residues. CDR3 in amino acids: CASSLLVGGETDTQYF. CDR3 DNA: TGCGCCAGCAGCCTTCTGGTAGGCGGTGAGACAGATACGCAGTATTTT.

This chain links TRBV7-9 with TRBJ2-7; 10 nucleotides align to TRBD2. The CDR3 totals 18 residues. The germline CDR1 and CDR2 sequences are SEHNR and FQNEAQ (reference sequence). Losses at the gene ends were 4 bases for V and 1 base for J; bases not matched to a gene: 13. The CDR3 DNA reads as TGTGCCAGCAGCTCCCCAGGTCTAGCGGGAGAAGGGTCCTACGAGCAGTACTTC. This sequence encodes CASSSPGLAGEGSYEQYF.

The rearrangement links TRBV6-1 to TRBJ2-7, with a possible D match to TRBD2 (6 bases). The CDR3 spans 15 residues. The germline V and J ends were trimmed by 8 bases and 0 bases, with 17 bases remaining between them. The germline V gene encodes CDR1 MNHNS and CDR2 SASEGT. The CDR3: CASGILEGRSYEQYF. The CDR3 DNA reads as TGTGCCAGCGGTATCTTGGAGGGCCGCTCCTACGAGCAGTACTTC.